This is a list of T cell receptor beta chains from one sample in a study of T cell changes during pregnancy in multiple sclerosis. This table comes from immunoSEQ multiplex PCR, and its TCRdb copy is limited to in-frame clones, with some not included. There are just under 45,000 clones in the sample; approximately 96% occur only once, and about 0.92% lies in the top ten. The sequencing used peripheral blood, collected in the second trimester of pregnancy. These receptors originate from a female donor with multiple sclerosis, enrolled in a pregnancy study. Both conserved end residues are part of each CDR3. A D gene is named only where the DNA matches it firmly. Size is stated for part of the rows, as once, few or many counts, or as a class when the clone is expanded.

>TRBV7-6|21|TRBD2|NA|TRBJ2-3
CASSLGRESTSGGAGTDTQYF
TGTGCCAGCAGCTTAGGACGTGAGTCGACTAGCGGGGGGGCGGGCACAGATACGCAGTATTTT
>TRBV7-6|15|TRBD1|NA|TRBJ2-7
CASSRDRATGYEQYF
TGTGCCAGCAGCCGCGACAGGGCTACTGGCTACGAGCAGTACTTC
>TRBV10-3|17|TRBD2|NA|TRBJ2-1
CAISEKGLAGGYNEQFF
TGTGCCATCAGTGAGAAAGGCCTAGCGGGGGGCTACAATGAGCAGTTCTTC
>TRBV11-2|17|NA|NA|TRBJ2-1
CASSFWTVKRPYNEQFF
TGTGCCAGCAGCTTCTGGACAGTCAAGCGCCCATACAATGAGCAGTTCTTC
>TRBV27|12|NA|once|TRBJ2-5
CASSFGGETQYF
TGTGCCAGCAGTTTTGGCGGAGAGACCCAGTACTTC
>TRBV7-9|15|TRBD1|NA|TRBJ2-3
CASSSGTGARDTQYF
TGTGCCAGCAGCTCGGGGACAGGGGCAAGGGATACGCAGTATTTT
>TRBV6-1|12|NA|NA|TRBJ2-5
CASNWARETQYF
TGTGCCAGCAACTGGGCCCGGGAGACCCAGTACTTC
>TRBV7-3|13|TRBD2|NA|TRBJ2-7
CASSLNSGGEQYF
TGTGCCAGCAGCTTAAACTCCGGGGGGGAGCAGTACTTC
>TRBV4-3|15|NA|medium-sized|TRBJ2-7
CASSQESGGAYEQYF
TGCGCCAGCAGCCAAGAATCGGGGGGCGCCTACGAGCAGTACTTC
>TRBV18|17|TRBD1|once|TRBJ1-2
CASSPPTRQGLVYGYTF
TGTGCCAGCTCACCACCCACGAGACAGGGGCTCGTCTATGGCTACACCTTC
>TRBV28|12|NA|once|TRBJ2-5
CASSSPGETQYF
TGTGCCAGCAGCAGTCCCGGGGAGACCCAGTACTTC
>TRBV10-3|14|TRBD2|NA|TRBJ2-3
CAISDSGGTDTQYF
TGTGCCATCAGTGATAGCGGGGGCACAGATACGCAGTATTTT
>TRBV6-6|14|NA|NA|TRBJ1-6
CASSYQGLDSPLHF
TGTGCCAGCAGTTACCAGGGCCTCGATTCACCCCTCCACTTT
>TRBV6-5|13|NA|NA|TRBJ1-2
CASNERGNYGYTF
TGTGCCAGCAACGAGAGGGGGAACTATGGCTACACCTTC
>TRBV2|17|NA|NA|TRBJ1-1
CASSEALGLSANTEAFF
TGTGCCAGCAGTGAAGCATTGGGACTTTCTGCGAACACTGAAGCTTTCTTT
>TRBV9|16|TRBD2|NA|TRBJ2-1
CASSFLAGSIYNEQFF
TGTGCCAGCAGCTTTCTAGCGGGTTCGATCTACAATGAGCAGTTCTTC
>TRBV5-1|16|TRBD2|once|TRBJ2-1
CASSPPTSGTYNEQFF
TGCGCCAGCAGCCCACCCACTAGCGGGACTTACAATGAGCAGTTCTTC
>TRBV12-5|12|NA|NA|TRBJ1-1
CASGLVTGQAFF
TGTGCTAGTGGTTTGGTCACAGGGCAAGCTTTCTTT
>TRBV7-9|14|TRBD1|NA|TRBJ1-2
CASSRGQGNYGYTF
TGTGCCAGCAGCCGCGGACAGGGCAACTATGGCTACACCTTC
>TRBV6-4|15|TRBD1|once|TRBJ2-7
CASSLPRDRRLEQYF
TGTGCCAGCAGCCTCCCCCGGGACAGGAGACTCGAGCAGTACTTC
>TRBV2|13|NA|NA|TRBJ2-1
CASSVSSPHEQFF
TGTGCCAGCAGTGTATCGTCTCCCCATGAGCAGTTCTTC
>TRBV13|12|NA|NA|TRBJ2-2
CASSLSTGELFF
TGTGCCAGCAGCCTGTCCACCGGGGAGCTGTTTTTT
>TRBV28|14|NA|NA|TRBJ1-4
CASNNGGKNEKLFF
TGTGCCAGCAATAATGGGGGCAAGAATGAAAAACTGTTTTTT
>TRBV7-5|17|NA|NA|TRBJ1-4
CVRSLERAGARGEKLFF
TGTGTCAGAAGCTTAGAAAGGGCGGGGGCAAGGGGTGAAAAACTGTTTTTT
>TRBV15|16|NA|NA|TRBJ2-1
CATSRDVTGVGNEQFF
TGTGCCACCAGCAGAGATGTAACGGGAGTCGGGAATGAGCAGTTCTTC
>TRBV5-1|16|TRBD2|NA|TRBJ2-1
CASSPSGGGSYNEQFF
TGCGCCAGCAGTCCCAGCGGGGGCGGCTCCTACAATGAGCAGTTCTTC
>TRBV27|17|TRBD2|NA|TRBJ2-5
CASSMGGTSGVGKTQYF
TGTGCCAGCAGTATGGGGGGGACTAGCGGGGTGGGAAAGACCCAGTACTTC
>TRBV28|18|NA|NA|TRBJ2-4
CASSSLGRQSRAKNIQYF
TGTGCCAGCAGTTCATTAGGCCGACAGTCTCGGGCCAAAAACATTCAGTACTTC